Each of the 16 T cell receptor beta chains below was sequenced from the same sample in a study of cytomegalovirus exposure and HLA in healthy donors. Amplification used 60 Vbeta primers and 13 Jbeta primers. The assay was immunoSEQ multiplex PCR, and TCRdb's table has in-frame clones only and misses some. The sample has 100,000 to 150,000 clones; around 82% are singletons. Sequencing was performed on PBMCs. These receptor sequences come from a woman aged 40-49 years in good health and CMV-seropositive.

The V call is TRBV21-1, the J call TRBJ2-1; the table gives TRBD1 as D, unverified against the DNA. TRBV21-1 is deemed a pseudogene. The CDR3 covers 17 residues. The CDR3 protein is CASSKEMFGTEYNEQFF. The CDR3, as DNA: TGTGCCAGCAGCAAAGAAATGTTCGGGACAGAATACAATGAGCAGTTCTTC.

The CDR3 reads CASSHTDRSQPQHF. The CDR3 coding sequence is TGCGCCAGCAGCCACACTGACAGGAGTCAGCCCCAGCATTTT. V usage is TRBV4-3 and J usage is TRBJ1-5; TRBD1 is a possible D gene (6 bases). The length of the CDR3 is 14 residues. V was pared by 3 bases and J by 6 bases, with 12 bases between. CDR1 and CDR2 from the germline V gene are LGHNA and YSLEER.

J is TRBJ2-1 and V is TRBV20-1, with unresolved D. Looked up from germline, CDR1 is DFQATT and CDR2 is SNEGSKA (reference sequence). This CDR3 spans 10 amino acids. V shed 2 bases and J shed 14 bases, with 10 bases lying between them. CDR3 sequence: CSARSAWEFF. The CDR3 nucleotides read TGCAGTGCTAGATCAGCGTGGGAGTTCTTC.

The chain links TRBV19 to TRBJ2-1; 7 bases fit TRBD2. Germline CDR1 is LNHDA and CDR2 is SQIVND (reference sequence). V dropped 1 base and J dropped 10; count of bases not matched to a gene: 13. This CDR3 contains 16 residues. The CDR3 coding sequence is TGTGCCAGTAGTATAGGTACTAGCGACACCTTCAGGGAGCAGTTCTTC. This translates into CASSIGTSDTFREQFF.

In its sample, this clone was seen once. V usage is TRBV10-3 and J usage is TRBJ1-6, with a weak D call TRBD1 (6 bases). The germline V gene has CDR1 ENHRY and CDR2 SYGVKD. V dropped 8 bases and J dropped 5 bases, with 13 bases sitting between them. The CDR3 has 14 residues. CDR3 sequence reads: CAIAGTYNNSPLHF. The CDR3 DNA reads as TGTGCCATCGCCGGGACATATAATAATTCACCCCTCCACTTT.

The chain is built from TRBV10-3 and TRBJ2-3; 7 bases are shared with TRBD2. The V and J ends lost 3 bases and 2 bases, in that order; junction bases with no gene match: 8. The germline gives CDR1 ENHRY, CDR2 SYGVKD. The CDR3 runs to 16 residues. CDR3: CAISDDGREITDTQYF. The CDR3 coding sequence is TGTGCCATCAGTGATGACGGGCGGGAGATCACAGATACGCAGTATTTT.

In its sample, this clone was seen once. V usage is TRBV5-1 and J usage is TRBJ2-7; 14 positions agree with TRBD2. The germline CDR1 and CDR2 sequences are SGHRS and YFSETQ. This CDR3 contains 16 residues. Trimming at V came to 0 bases and at J to 7 bases, leaving 6 bases not matched to a gene. CDR3 nucleotide sequence: TGCGCCAGCAGCTTGGCGACTAGCGGGAGGGCCGGTGAGCAGTACTTC. This gives the protein CASSLATSGRAGEQYF.

This clone was seen a handful of times. This chain connects TRBV9 to TRBJ1-1; weak D call: TRBD1 (6 bases). The CDR3 is 17 residues long. CDR1 and CDR2 from the germline V gene are SGDLS and YYNGEE. V was clipped by 3 bases and J by 0 bases, with 18 bases between them. The CDR3 is CASSAHRDGGLNTEAFF. CDR3 bases: TGTGCCAGCAGCGCCCACAGGGATGGAGGCCTGAACACTGAAGCTTTCTTT.

V gene TRBV11-3 combines with J gene TRBJ1-5, with D uncertain. The CDR3 has 13 residues. The germline gives CDR1 SGHNT, CDR2 YENEEA. The V gene lost 1 base and the J gene lost 8 bases, with 9 bases spanning the gap. The CDR3 bases are TGTGCCAGCAGCTTAGCCGAATCAGAGCCCCAGCATTTT. Its translation is CASSLAESEPQHF.

The chain is built from TRBV19 and TRBJ2-7, with TRBD1 matching 7 bases. The length of the CDR3 is 13 residues. Germline V gene lookup returns CDR1 LNHDA and CDR2 SQIVND (reference sequence). V lost 5 bases and J lost 2; bases outside the gene matches: 3. The CDR3 is CASSPGTAYEQYF. The CDR3 bases are TGTGCCAGTAGTCCAGGGACAGCCTACGAGCAGTACTTC.

The chain uses TRBV5-4 and TRBJ2-7; D might be TRBD1 (5 bases). This CDR3 is built from 14 residues. Trimming removed 0 bases from V and 7 bases from J, with 14 bases in between. Germline CDR1 and CDR2: SGHNT and YYREEE (reference sequence). CDR3 amino acids: CASSLDAGSKEQYF. For the CDR3, the DNA is TGTGCCAGCAGCTTGGATGCAGGGTCTAAAGAGCAGTACTTC.

The chain is built from TRBV30 and TRBJ2-2; 7 bases fit TRBD2. The J segment lost 2 bases and the V segment lost 5 bases, leaving 5 bases of the junction unmatched. Germline assignment: CDR1 GTSNPN and CDR2 SVGIG (reference sequence). The CDR3 spans 14 residues. The CDR3 loop is CAWGAGPNTGELFF. CDR3 DNA: TGTGCCTGGGGAGCGGGACCAAACACCGGGGAGCTGTTTTTT.

The CDR3 reads CASSRDRGTYEQYF. CDR3 coding DNA: TGTGCCAGCAGTAGGGACAGGGGAACCTACGAGCAGTACTTC. V usage is TRBV6-5 and J usage is TRBJ2-7, with 10 bases that match TRBD1. The germline V gene has CDR1 MNHEY and CDR2 SVGAGI. After removal of 5 bases from V and 2 bases from J, the junction contained 3 bases not matched to a gene. The CDR3 is made up of 14 amino acids.

This chain connects TRBV30 to TRBJ1-2; no clear D gene. Germline CDR1 is GTSNPN and CDR2 is SVGIG (reference sequence). Between the trimmed V and J ends, which lost 0 bases and 0 bases, there was a span of 11 bases. The CDR3 runs to 15 residues. The CDR3 bases are TGTGCCTGGAGTGTGTCTGGAGCCCCTAACTATGGCTACACCTTC. Protein sequence: CAWSVSGAPNYGYTF.

The chain has TRBV5-1 and TRBJ1-4, with a tentative D call TRBD1 (5 bases). Germline CDR1 reads SGHRS; CDR2 reads YFSETQ. Trimming took 1 base from V and 8 from J, leaving 12 bases between them. This CDR3 spans 14 amino acids. The CDR3 region is CASSLISGGEKLFF. CDR3 sequence (DNA): TGCGCCAGCAGCTTGATATCGGGGGGGGAAAAACTGTTTTTT.

The J gene is TRBJ1-4, the V gene TRBV28; D is ambiguous. This CDR3 has 14 residues. Per germline, CDR1 MDHEN and CDR2 SYDVKM. With 2 bases removed from V and 8 bases from J, the gap between germline ends came to 12 bases. The CDR3 nucleotides read TGTGCCAGCAGTTTAAACGGGGTTAGGGAAAAACTGTTTTTT. Translated: CASSLNGVREKLFF.